The T cell receptor beta chain described here comes from a study of cytomegalovirus exposure and HLA in healthy donors. Overall study context: About 179 million T cells yielded 117 million unique TCR beta sequences in earlier analysis.

The CDR3 covers 14 residues. Germline CDR1 and CDR2: MNHEY and SMNVEV (reference sequence). J gave up 5 bases and V 2 bases, and 3 bases lay outside the gene matches. Whole-study findings and limits: Overall, about 160 TCR beta chains were annotated as cytomegalovirus-associated.

Details on this clone: What it binds is unknown.

It was with 60 Vbeta and 13 Jbeta primers that the PCR ran. Data came from immunoSEQ multiplex PCR; TCRdb stores just in-frame clones and leaves some out. Of around 180,000 clones in the sample, 65% to 85% were seen once. This sequence joins TRBV27 and TRBJ2-7; 10 positions agree with TRBD2. The sequence was collected from a man younger than 30 in good health and CMV-seronegative. Sequenced sample: PBMCs. The CDR3 region has the DNA TGTGCCAGCAGTTTAGGGCTAGCGGGAGACGAGCAGTACTTC. This sequence encodes CASSLGLAGDEQYF.